This T cell receptor beta chain was identified during a study of T cell repertoires in cytomegalovirus infection. Study summary: Shared public TCR beta signatures pointed to both CMV infection and a matching HLA type.

TCRdb fed the reads into MiXCR, producing one record per CDR3 protein. The sample consists of roughly 500,000 distinct CDR3 sequences, approximately 17% of them appearing once. The V end lost 5 bases, the J end lost 5 bases, and 13 bases lay between the germline ends. This CDR3 region has 13 residues. Germline loops: CDR1 SEHNR, CDR2 FQNEAQ (reference sequence). Ten or more counts support this clonotype. No antigen is known for it. Whole-study findings and limits: The ex vivo response was dominated by HLA-C-restricted CMV-specific TCR beta clonotypes.

The rearrangement links TRBV7-9 to TRBJ2-7; tentatively, D is TRBD2 (5 bases). Sequencing was performed on CD8+ T cells from PBMCs. The receptor comes from a human donor in good health (CMV status not recorded). Some clones in this sample may be carry-over from other donors' samples. CDR3 sequence: CASSPAAANEQYF. DNA of the CDR3: TGTGCCAGCAGCCCCGCAGCGGCCAACGAGCAGTACTTC.